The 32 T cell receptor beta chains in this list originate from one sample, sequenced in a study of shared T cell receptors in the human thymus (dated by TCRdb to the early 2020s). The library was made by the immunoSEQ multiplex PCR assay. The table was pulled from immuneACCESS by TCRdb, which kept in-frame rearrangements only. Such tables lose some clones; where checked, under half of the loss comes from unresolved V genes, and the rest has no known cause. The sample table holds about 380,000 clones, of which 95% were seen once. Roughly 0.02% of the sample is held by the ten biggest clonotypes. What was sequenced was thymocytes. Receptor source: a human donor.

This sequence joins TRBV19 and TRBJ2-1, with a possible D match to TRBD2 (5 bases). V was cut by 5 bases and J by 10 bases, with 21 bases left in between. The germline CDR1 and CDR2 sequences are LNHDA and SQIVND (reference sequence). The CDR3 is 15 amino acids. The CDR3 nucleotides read TGTGCCAGTAGTTCCCCTTCGGCGGGTGTCGGGGAGCAGTTCTTC. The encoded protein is CASSSPSAGVGEQFF. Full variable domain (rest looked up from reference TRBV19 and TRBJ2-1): DGGITQSPKYLFRKEGQNVTLSCEQNLNHDAMYWYRQDPGQGLRLIYYSQIVNDFQKGDIAEGYSVSREKKESFPLTVTSAQKNPTAFYLCASSSPSAGVGEQFFGPGTRLTVL.

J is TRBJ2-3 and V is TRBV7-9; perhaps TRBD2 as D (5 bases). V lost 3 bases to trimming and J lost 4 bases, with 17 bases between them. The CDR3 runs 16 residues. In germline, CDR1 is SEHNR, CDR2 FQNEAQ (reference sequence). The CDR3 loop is CASSFSRDQDPDTQYF. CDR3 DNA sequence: TGTGCCAGCAGCTTTAGCCGGGATCAGGATCCAGATACGCAGTATTTT.

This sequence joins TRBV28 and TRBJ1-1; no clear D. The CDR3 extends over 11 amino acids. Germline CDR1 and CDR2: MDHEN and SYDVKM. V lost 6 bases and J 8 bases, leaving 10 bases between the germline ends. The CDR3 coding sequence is TGTGCCAGCAGGCCCGCCCTGGAAGCTTTCTTT. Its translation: CASRPALEAFF. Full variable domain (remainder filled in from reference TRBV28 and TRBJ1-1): DVKVTQSSRYLVKRTGEKVFLECVQDMDHENMFWYRQDPGLGLRLIYFSYDVKMKEKGDIPEGYSVSREKKERFSLILESASTNQTSMYLCASRPALEAFFGQGTRLTVV.

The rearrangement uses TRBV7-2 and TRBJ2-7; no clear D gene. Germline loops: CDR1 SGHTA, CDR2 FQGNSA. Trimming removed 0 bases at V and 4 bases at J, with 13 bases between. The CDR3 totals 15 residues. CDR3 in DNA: TGTGCCAGCAGCTTAGCTGGCGACGCTACGTACGAGCAGTACTTC. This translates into CASSLAGDATYEQYF. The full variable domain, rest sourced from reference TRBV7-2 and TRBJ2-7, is GAGVSQSPSNKVTEKGKDVELRCDPISGHTALYWYRQSLGQGLEFLIYFQGNSAPDKSGLPSDRFSAERTGGSVSTLTIQRTQQEDSAVYLCASSLAGDATYEQYFGPGTRLTVT.

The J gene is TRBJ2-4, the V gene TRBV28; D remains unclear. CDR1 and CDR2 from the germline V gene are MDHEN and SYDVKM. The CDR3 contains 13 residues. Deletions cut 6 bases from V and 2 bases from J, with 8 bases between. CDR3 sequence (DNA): TGTGCCAGCAGATACGCCCCCAAAAACATTCAGTACTTC. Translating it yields CASRYAPKNIQYF. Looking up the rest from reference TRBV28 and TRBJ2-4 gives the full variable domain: DVKVTQSSRYLVKRTGEKVFLECVQDMDHENMFWYRQDPGLGLRLIYFSYDVKMKEKGDIPEGYSVSREKKERFSLILESASTNQTSMYLCASRYAPKNIQYFGAGTRLSVL.

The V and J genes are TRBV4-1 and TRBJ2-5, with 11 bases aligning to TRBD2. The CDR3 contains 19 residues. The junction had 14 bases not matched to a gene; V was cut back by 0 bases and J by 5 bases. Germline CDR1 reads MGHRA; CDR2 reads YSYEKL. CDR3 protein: CASSQDPSLKTSGNETQYF. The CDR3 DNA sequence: TGCGCCAGCAGCCAAGACCCCTCCCTAAAGACTAGCGGGAATGAGACCCAGTACTTC.

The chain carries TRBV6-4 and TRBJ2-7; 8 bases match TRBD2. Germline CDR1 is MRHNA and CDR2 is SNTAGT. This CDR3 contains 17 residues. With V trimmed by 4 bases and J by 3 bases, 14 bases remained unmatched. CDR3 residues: CASSGRSGVAGIYEQYF. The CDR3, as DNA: TGTGCCAGCAGTGGGCGGAGCGGGGTAGCGGGAATCTACGAGCAGTACTTC.

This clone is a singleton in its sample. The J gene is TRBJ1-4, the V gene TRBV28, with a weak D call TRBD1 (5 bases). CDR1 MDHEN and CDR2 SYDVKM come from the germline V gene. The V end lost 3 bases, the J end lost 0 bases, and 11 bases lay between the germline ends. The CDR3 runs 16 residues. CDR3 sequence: CASSLSRDATNEKLFF. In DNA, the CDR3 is TGTGCCAGCAGTTTGTCCAGGGACGCAACTAATGAAAAACTGTTTTTT.

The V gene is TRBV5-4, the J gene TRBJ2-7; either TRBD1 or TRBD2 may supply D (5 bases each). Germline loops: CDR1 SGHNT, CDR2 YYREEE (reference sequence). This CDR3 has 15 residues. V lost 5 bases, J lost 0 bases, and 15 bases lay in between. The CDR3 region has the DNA TGTGCCAGCAGTTCCGGGACCGAGAGCTCCTACGAGCAGTACTTC. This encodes CASSSGTESSYEQYF.

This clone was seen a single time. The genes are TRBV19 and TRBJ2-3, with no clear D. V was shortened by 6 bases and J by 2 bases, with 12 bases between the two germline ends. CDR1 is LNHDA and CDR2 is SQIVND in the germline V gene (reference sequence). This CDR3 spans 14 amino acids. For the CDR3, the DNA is TGTGCCAGTAGCCCCCCCCGACCCACAGATACGCAGTATTTT. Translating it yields CASSPPRPTDTQYF.

CDR3 region: CAISSGTGGNQPQHF. CDR3 nucleotide sequence: TGTGCCATCAGTTCCGGGACAGGGGGCAATCAGCCCCAGCATTTT. The chain uses TRBV10-3 and TRBJ1-5, with 10 bases lining up with TRBD1. This CDR3 has 15 amino acids. CDR1 and CDR2 from the germline V gene are ENHRY and SYGVKD. The V segment lost 5 bases and the J segment 2 bases; nucleotides outside the gene matches: 3.

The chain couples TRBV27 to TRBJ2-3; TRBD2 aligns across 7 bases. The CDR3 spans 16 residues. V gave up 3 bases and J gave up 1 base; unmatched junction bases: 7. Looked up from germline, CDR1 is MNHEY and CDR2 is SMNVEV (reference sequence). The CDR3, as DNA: TGTGCCAGCAGTTTTGGTGCGGGAGTAGGCACAGATACGCAGTATTTT. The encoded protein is CASSFGAGVGTDTQYF.

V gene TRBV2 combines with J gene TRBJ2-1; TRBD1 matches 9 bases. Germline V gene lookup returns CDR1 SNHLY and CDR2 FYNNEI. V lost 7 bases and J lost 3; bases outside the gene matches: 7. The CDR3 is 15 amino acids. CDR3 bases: TGTGCCAGCACAACCGGGACAGGGAACTACAATGAGCAGTTCTTC. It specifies CASTTGTGNYNEQFF.

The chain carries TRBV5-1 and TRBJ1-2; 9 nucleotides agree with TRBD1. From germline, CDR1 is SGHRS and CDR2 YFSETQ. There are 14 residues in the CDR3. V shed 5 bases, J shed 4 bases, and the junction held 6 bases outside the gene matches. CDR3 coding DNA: TGCGCCAGCAGTTTACCGACAGGGGGCTATGGCTACACCTTC. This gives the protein CASSLPTGGYGYTF.

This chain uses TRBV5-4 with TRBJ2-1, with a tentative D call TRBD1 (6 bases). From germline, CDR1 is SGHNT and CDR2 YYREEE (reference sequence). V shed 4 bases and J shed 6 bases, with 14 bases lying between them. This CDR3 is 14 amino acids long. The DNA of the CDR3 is TGTGCCAGCAGCCACGGGACATGGGGCAATGAGCAGTTCTTC. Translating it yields CASSHGTWGNEQFF.

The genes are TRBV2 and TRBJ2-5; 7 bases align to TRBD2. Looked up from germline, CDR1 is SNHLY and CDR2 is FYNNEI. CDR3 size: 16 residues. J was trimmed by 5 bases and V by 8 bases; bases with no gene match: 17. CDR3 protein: CASYLAEGGNRETQYF. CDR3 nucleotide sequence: TGTGCCAGCTATCTAGCGGAGGGAGGGAATCGGGAGACCCAGTACTTC.

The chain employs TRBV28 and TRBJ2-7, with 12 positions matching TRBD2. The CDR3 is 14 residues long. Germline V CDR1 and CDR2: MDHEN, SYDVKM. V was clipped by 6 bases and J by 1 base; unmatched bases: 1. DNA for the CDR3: TGTGCCAGCAGGACTAGCGGGAGATCCTACGAGCAGTACTTC. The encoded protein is CASRTSGRSYEQYF. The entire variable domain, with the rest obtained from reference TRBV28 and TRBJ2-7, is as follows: DVKVTQSSRYLVKRTGEKVFLECVQDMDHENMFWYRQDPGLGLRLIYFSYDVKMKEKGDIPEGYSVSREKKERFSLILESASTNQTSMYLCASRTSGRSYEQYFGPGTRLTVT.

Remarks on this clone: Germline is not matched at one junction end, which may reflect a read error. CDR3 sequence reads: CASSSSGSGANVLTF. The CDR3 nucleotides read TGTGCTAGCAGCTCCTCAGGATCTGGGGCCAACGTCCTGACTTTC. The chain carries TRBV7-7 and TRBJ2-6, with D uncertain. This CDR3 has 15 residues. Per the germline V gene, CDR1 is SSHAT and CDR2 is FNYEAQ (reference sequence).

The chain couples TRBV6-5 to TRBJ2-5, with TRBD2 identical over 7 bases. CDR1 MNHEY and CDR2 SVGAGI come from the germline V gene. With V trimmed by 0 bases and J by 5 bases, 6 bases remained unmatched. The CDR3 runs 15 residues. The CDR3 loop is CASSYSRTGGETQYF. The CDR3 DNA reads TGTGCCAGCAGTTACTCGCGGACCGGGGGGGAGACCCAGTACTTC.

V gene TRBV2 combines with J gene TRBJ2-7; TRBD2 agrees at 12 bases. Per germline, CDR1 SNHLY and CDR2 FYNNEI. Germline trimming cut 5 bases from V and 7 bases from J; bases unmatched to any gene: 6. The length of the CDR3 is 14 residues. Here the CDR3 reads CASSSLGLAGEQYF. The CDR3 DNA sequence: TGTGCCAGCAGTTCCCTGGGACTAGCGGGTGAGCAGTACTTC.

In nucleotides, the CDR3 is TGTGCTAGTGGTTTGGGGCGCTCAGGGAACTATGGCTACACCTTC. Translated: CASGLGRSGNYGYTF. The V gene is TRBV12-5, the J gene TRBJ1-2; a possible D gene is TRBD1 (5 bases). Trimming stripped 1 base from V and 2 bases from J, with 11 bases between. Germline values: CDR1 LGHNT, CDR2 FRNRAP. CDR3 size: 15 residues.

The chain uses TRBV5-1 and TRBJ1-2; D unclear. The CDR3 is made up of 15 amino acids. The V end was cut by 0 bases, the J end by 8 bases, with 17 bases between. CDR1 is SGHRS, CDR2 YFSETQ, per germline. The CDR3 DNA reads TGCGCCAGCAGCTTGGCCCCAGGATTATATGACGGCTACACCTTC. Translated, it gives CASSLAPGLYDGYTF.

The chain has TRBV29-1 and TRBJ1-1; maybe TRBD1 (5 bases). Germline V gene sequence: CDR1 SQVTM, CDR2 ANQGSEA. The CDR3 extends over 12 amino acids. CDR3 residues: CSSRGTATEAFF. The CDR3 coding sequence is TGCAGTTCAAGGGGTACAGCCACTGAAGCTTTCTTT.

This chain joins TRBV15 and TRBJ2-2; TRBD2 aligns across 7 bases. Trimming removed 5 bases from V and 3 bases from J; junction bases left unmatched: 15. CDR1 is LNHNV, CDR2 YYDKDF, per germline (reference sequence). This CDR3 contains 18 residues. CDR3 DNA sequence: TGTGCCACCAGCCTACCGGGGGGAGGGCCTAGGGACACCGGGGAGCTGTTTTTT. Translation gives CATSLPGGGPRDTGELFF.

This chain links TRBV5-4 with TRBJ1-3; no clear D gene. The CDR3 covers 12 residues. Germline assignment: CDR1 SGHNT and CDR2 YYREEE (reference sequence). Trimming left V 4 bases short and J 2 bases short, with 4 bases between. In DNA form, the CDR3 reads TGTGCCAGCAGCATCACTGGAAACACCATATATTTT. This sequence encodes CASSITGNTIYF.

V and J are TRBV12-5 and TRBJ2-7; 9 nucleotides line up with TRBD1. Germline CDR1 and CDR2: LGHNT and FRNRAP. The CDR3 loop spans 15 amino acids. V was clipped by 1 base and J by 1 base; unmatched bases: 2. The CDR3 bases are TGTGCTAGTGGTTTGGACAGGGGGCTGTCCTACGAGCAGTACTTC. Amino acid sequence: CASGLDRGLSYEQYF.

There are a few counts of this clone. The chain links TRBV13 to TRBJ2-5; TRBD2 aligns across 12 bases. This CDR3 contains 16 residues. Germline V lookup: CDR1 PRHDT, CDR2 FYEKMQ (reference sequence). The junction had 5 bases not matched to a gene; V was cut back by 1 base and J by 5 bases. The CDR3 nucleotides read TGTGCCAGCAGCTTAGCTAGCGGGAGGGCCGGGGAGACCCAGTACTTC. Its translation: CASSLASGRAGETQYF.

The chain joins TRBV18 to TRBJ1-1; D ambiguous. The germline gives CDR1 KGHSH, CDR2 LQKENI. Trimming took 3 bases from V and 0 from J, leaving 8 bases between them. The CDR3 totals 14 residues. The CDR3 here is CASSPHRLNTEAFF. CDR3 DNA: TGTGCCAGCTCACCTCACCGACTGAACACTGAAGCTTTCTTT.

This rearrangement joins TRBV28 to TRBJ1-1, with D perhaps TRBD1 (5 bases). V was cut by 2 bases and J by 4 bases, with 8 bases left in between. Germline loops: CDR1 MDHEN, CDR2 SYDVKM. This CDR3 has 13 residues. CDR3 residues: CASSLVRVTEAFF. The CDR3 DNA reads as TGTGCCAGCAGTTTAGTCAGGGTCACTGAAGCTTTCTTT. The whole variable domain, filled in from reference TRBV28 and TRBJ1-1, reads DVKVTQSSRYLVKRTGEKVFLECVQDMDHENMFWYRQDPGLGLRLIYFSYDVKMKEKGDIPEGYSVSREKKERFSLILESASTNQTSMYLCASSLVRVTEAFFGQGTRLTVV.

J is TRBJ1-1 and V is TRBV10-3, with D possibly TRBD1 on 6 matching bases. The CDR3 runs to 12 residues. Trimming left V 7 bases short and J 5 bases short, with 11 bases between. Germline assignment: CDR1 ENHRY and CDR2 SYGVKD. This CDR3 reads CAIKGDGTEAFF. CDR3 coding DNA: TGTGCCATCAAGGGGGATGGGACTGAAGCTTTCTTT.

The CDR3 DNA sequence: TGCGCCAGCAGCACTCGGGACAATGAGCAGTTCTTC. Translated: CASSTRDNEQFF. This chain uses TRBV5-1 with TRBJ2-1, with D unresolved. The CDR3 is 12 residues long. From germline, CDR1 is SGHRS and CDR2 YFSETQ. V lost 4 bases and J lost 5, with 7 bases in between.

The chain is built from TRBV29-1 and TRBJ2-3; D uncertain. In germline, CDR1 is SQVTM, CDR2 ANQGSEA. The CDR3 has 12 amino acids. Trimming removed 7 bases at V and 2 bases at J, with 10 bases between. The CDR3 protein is CSARPNTDTQYF. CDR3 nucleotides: TGCAGCGCCCGGCCTAACACAGATACGCAGTATTTT.